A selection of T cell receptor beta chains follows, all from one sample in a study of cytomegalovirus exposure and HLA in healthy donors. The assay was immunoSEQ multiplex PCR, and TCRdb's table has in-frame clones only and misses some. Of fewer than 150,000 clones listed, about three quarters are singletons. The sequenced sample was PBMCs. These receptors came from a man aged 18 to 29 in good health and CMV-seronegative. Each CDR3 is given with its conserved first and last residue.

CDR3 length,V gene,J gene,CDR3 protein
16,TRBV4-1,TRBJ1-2,CASSQITALTNYGYTF
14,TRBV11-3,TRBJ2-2,CASSFKRNTGELFF
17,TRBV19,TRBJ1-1,CASSISWRDSENTEAFF
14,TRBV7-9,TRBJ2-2,CASSFYREPGELFF
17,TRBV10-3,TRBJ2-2,CAIRALAGGGNTGELFF
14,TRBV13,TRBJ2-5,CASSSWGGKETQYF
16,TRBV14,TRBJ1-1,CASSQGTGGFITEAFF
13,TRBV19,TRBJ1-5,CASSQTGTQPQHF
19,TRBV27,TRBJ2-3,CASSSPRGGSGTNTDTQYF
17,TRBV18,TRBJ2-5,CASSQNRGTGLEETQYF
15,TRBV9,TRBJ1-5,CASSVEGGINQPQHF
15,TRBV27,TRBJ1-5,CASSLGAYSNQPQHF
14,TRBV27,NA,CASRGQGYSYEQYF
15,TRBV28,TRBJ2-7,CASSPRGATTYEQYF
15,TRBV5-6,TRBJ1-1,CASSLEQAASTEAFF
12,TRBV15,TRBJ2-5,CATSRDRVTQYF
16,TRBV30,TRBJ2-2,CAWRPQGTSGGGELFF
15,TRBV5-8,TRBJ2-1,CASGPWRGLGNEQFF
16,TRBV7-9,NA,CASSFVSRGLSYEQYF
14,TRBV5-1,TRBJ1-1,CASSLGTANTEAFF
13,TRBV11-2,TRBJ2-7,CASSPTGLGEQYF
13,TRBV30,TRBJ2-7,CAWQTGFTYEQYF
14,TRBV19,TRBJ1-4,CASSPLGRTEKLFF
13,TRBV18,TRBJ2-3,CASSPPTGDTQYF
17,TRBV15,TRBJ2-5,CATSRGVVQGVEETQYF
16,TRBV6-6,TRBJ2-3,CASTPFRASGTDTQYF
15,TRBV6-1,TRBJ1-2,CASSPSTDLNYGYTF
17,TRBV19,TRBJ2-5,CASSIDPPGGEEETQYF
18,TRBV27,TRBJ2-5,CASSLGLAGGTYQETQYF
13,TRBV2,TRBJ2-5,CASLWDSPETQYF
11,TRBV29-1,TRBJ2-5,CSVGTGTGRYF
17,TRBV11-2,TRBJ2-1,CASSLEFGRVSYNEQFF
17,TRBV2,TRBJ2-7,CASSVDRTGEGNYEQYF
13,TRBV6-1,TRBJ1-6,CASREGRNSPLHF
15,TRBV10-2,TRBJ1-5,CASSEAGGVNQPQHF
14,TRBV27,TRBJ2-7,CASSLRAGAYEQYF
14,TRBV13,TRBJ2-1,CASSLRVGGQEQFF
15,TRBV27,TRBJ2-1,CASSWTRQGANEQFF
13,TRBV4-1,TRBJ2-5,CASSVTRGETQYF
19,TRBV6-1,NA,CASSGGTSGRTRPSYEQYF
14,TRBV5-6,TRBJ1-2,CASSWAAVNYGYTF
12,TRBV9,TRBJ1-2,CASSVGPYGYTF
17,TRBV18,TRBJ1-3,CASSPLSGGGSGNTIYF
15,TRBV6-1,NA,CASSEALLRDYEQYF
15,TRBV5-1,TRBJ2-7,CASSVTGGRSYEQYF
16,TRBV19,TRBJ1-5,CASSTTQTGRNQPQHF
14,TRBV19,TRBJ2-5,CASSRRDLQETQYF
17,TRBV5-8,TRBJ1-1,CASSLAWTGRVNTEAFF
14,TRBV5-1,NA,CASSLADRADEQYF
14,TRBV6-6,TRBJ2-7,CASMPRGQSYEQYF
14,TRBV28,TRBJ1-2,CASSFRGPNYGYTF
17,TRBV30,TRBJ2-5,CAWSVVRTSGVQETQYF
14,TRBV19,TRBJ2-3,CASSMSQSTDTQYF
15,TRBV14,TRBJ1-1,CASSQVVGQRTEAFF